The 14 T cell receptor beta chains below all came from one sample that was sequenced in a study of shared clonotypes between healthy human individuals. Sequenced by immunoSEQ multiplex PCR; TCRdb stores in-frame clones only, minus some. Altogether roughly 2.5 million clones are present, more than 90% being singletons, with the ten largest covering under 0.15%. Material for sequencing was naive CD4+ T cells sorted from blood. Stated subset: CD45RA+ positively selected. Receptors were obtained from a man between 18 and 35 years old in good health.

This clone was seen just once. CDR3 nucleotides: TGTGCCAGCAGCTTAGGCCCTCCGGGACAGTTCTACGAGCAGTACTTC. This encodes CASSLGPPGQFYEQYF. The rearrangement joins TRBV7-6 to TRBJ2-7; TRBD1 matches at 7 bases. The J segment lost 3 bases and the V segment lost 1 base, leaving 9 bases of the junction unmatched. Germline V gives CDR1 SGHVS, CDR2 FNYEAQ. This CDR3 contains 16 residues.

The chain carries TRBV9 and TRBJ2-3; a possible D gene is TRBD1 (5 bases). The CDR3 has 15 residues. Per germline, CDR1 SGDLS and CDR2 YYNGEE. V gave up 4 bases and J gave up 0 bases, with 12 bases separating them. CDR3 DNA: TGTGCCAGCAGCCGGACGACAGCTAGCACAGATACGCAGTATTTT. The encoded protein is CASSRTTASTDTQYF.

This clone was seen a single time. The CDR3 coding sequence is TGTGCCAGCAGCTCGGGACAGGGAGGGAATGAGCAGTTCTTC. It translates to CASSSGQGGNEQFF. The chain has TRBV7-3 and TRBJ2-1, with TRBD1 matching 9 bases. CDR1 and CDR2 from the germline V gene are SGHTA and FQGTGA. CDR3 size: 14 residues. With 4 bases clipped from V and 7 bases from J, the junction kept 5 bases outside the gene matches.

The chain recombines TRBV6-1 with TRBJ1-1; D perhaps matches TRBD1 (6 bases). This CDR3 comprises 16 residues. Germline CDR1 reads MNHNS; CDR2 reads SASEGT. V lost 2 bases and J 4 bases, leaving 17 bases between the germline ends. This CDR3 is CASSEIAGAGGTEAFF. In DNA form, the CDR3 reads TGTGCCAGCAGTGAAATAGCGGGGGCCGGGGGCACTGAAGCTTTCTTT.

This sequence joins TRBV27 and TRBJ1-1; D call uncertain. The V and J ends lost 6 bases and 0 bases respectively, with 8 bases between them. Germline CDR1 MNHEY, CDR2 SMNVEV (reference sequence). The CDR3 consists of 13 residues. This CDR3 is CASSQKMNTEAFF. DNA for the CDR3: TGTGCCAGCAGCCAAAAGATGAACACTGAAGCTTTCTTT.

The V call is TRBV6-6, the J call TRBJ2-7, with TRBD2 matching over 7 bases. V trimming: 3 bases; J trimming: 4 bases; junction bases outside the gene matches: 6. This CDR3 region has 14 residues. Germline CDR1 and CDR2: MNHNY and SVGAGI (reference sequence). CDR3 region: CASSYSTSQYEQYF. The CDR3 DNA follows: TGTGCCAGCAGTTATTCGACTAGCCAGTACGAGCAGTACTTC.

The rearrangement links TRBV11-2 to TRBJ2-3; 9 nucleotides align to TRBD2. Trimming removed 5 bases from V and 4 bases from J; junction bases left unmatched: 4. Germline CDR1 reads SGHAT; CDR2 reads FQNNGV. The CDR3 extends over 14 amino acids. The DNA for the CDR3 is TGTGCCAGCAGCGCGGGACTAGCTCCAGATACGCAGTATTTT. Amino acid sequence: CASSAGLAPDTQYF.

The genes are TRBV5-1 and TRBJ2-7; D uncertain. The ends were cut back, 3 bases at V and 3 bases at J, with 10 bases in the middle. The CDR3 totals 13 residues. Germline-derived CDR1 and CDR2 are SGHRS and YFSETQ. CDR3 bases: TGCGCCAGCAGCTCCGATCCTTACTACGAGCAGTACTTC. It is translated as CASSSDPYYEQYF.

Concerning this clone: Other DNA sequences in this specimen translate into the identical CDR3. The rearrangement joins TRBV2 to TRBJ1-5, with 7 bases that match TRBD1. This CDR3 has 15 amino acids. Germline V CDR1 and CDR2: SNHLY, FYNNEI. J gave up 0 bases and V 2 bases, and 1 base lay outside the gene matches. This CDR3 is CASSEQGDSNQPQHF. The DNA for the CDR3 is TGTGCCAGCAGTGAACAGGGGGATAGCAATCAGCCCCAGCATTTT.

The rearrangement links TRBV7-2 to TRBJ2-7; 7 bases are shared with TRBD2. The length of the CDR3 is 14 residues. J gave up 5 bases and V 5 bases, and 9 bases lay outside the gene matches. The germline gives CDR1 SGHTA, CDR2 FQGNSA. The CDR3 region is CASSRATSPHEQYF. CDR3 DNA sequence: TGTGCCAGCAGCCGCGCGACTAGCCCCCACGAGCAGTACTTC.

For the CDR3, the DNA is TGCGCCAGCAGCCAATACAGGGGTGGAGGGAACACTGAAGCTTTCTTT. This sequence encodes CASSQYRGGGNTEAFF. The chain employs TRBV4-1 and TRBJ1-1; 7 bases are shared with TRBD1. The V segment lost 2 bases and the J segment 1 base; nucleotides outside the gene matches: 7. The CDR3 consists of 16 residues. The V gene's germline CDR1 is MGHRA and CDR2 YSYEKL.

V and J are TRBV11-1 and TRBJ2-2; 9 bases agree with TRBD1. Germline values: CDR1 SGHAT, CDR2 FQDESV (reference sequence). This CDR3 comprises 14 residues. V was clipped by 5 bases and J by 4 bases; unmatched bases: 2. The CDR3 here is CASSRTGVTGELFF. The CDR3 nucleotides read TGTGCCAGCAGCCGGACAGGGGTCACCGGGGAGCTGTTTTTT.

Worth noting for this clone: Within the sample, other DNA sequences also encode this same CDR3. CDR3 nucleotides: TGTGCCAGCTCTACGACAGATACGCAGTATTTT. Amino acids: CASSTTDTQYF. This chain links TRBV18 with TRBJ2-3; D unclear. Trimming removed 6 bases from V and 3 bases from J, with 4 bases in between. Germline V gives CDR1 KGHSH, CDR2 LQKENI. The CDR3 is 11 amino acids. Based on the CDR3 plus reference TRBV18 and TRBJ2-3, the full variable domain is NAGVMQNPRHLVRRRGQEARLRCSPMKGHSHVYWYRQLPEEGLKFMVYLQKENIIDESGMPKERFSAEFPKEGPSILRIQQVVRGDSAAYFCASSTTDTQYFGPGTRLTVL.

The chain uses TRBV7-9 and TRBJ2-3; 15 positions match TRBD2. Germline CDR1 and CDR2: SEHNR and FQNEAQ (reference sequence). This CDR3 has 19 amino acids. Trimming took 4 bases from V and 2 from J; bases not matched to a gene: 10. The CDR3 bases are TGTGCCAGCAGCTCCAGCGGACTAGCGGGAGGGGAGATCACAGATACGCAGTATTTT. Amino acids: CASSSSGLAGGEITDTQYF.